These T cell receptor beta chains were read from a single sample in a study of T cells in Graves' hyperthyroidism and ophthalmopathy. From the multiplex PCR reads, TCRdb called clonotypes with MiXCR, one entry per CDR3 protein. The sample lists about 660,000 distinct CDR3 sequences, roughly 46% occurring once. The specimen sequenced was peripheral blood or thyroid tissue (not recorded which). These receptors were taken from an adult man with Graves' disease, either hyperthyroidism or ophthalmopathy (not recorded which). CDR3s include the opening cysteine and the closing phenylalanine or tryptophan. D genes are given only for firm matches. Clone size is given for some rows only: seen once, a few or many times, or a class if the clone is expanded.

v_gene	abundance	d_gene	j_gene	CDR3nt	CDR3aa
TRBV10-2	NA	TRBD1	TRBJ2-7	TGCGCCAGCAGTGACCTATCTCCTGAAGCCTCTGCAGGGGGCAGCTACGAGCAGTACTTC	CASSDLSPEASAGGSYEQYF
TRBV20-1	NA	TRBD1	TRBJ1-5	TGCAGTGCCGGCGGGGCCTCCGGGACAGCCTCCAATCAGCCCCAGCATTTT	CSAGGASGTASNQPQHF
TRBV6-5	NA	NA	TRBJ2-3	TGTGCCAGCAGCTACGGGGGCGCAGATACGCAGTATTTT	CASSYGGADTQYF
TRBV15	many	NA	TRBJ1-1	TGTGCCACCAGCAGAGATGGCGTTCTCGAAGCTTTCTTT	CATSRDGVLEAFF
TRBV5-1	few	TRBD1	TRBJ1-1	TGCGCCAGCAGCAAGGGACAGGGGACGACTGAAGCTTTCTTT	CASSKGQGTTEAFF
TRBV15	many	NA	TRBJ1-1	TGTGCCACCAGCGGATGGACAGCCGTGAACACTGAAGCTTTCTTT	CATSGWTAVNTEAFF
TRBV19	few	NA	TRBJ2-5	TGTGCCAGTAGAGTCGGGGCCAGCCAAGAGACCCAGTACTTC	CASRVGASQETQYF
TRBV5-1	NA	NA	TRBJ1-1	TGCGCCGGCAGCTTGAGCGGGGTGAACACTGAAGCTTTCTTT	CAGSLSGVNTEAFF
TRBV11-1	NA	TRBD1	TRBJ1-4	TGTGCCAGCAGCTTCGACAGGGATCATACGGTCGAAAAACTGTTTTTT	CASSFDRDHTVEKLFF
TRBV20-1	NA	NA	TRBJ1-4	TGCAGTGCTAGAGGTGTCAGGGTCGTACCTATGGAAAAACTGTTTTTT	CSARGVRVVPMEKLFF
TRBV7-8	many	NA	TRBJ1-5	TGTGCCAGCAGCTTCGACCATCACAGCAATCAGCCCCAGCATTTT	CASSFDHHSNQPQHF
TRBV20-1	few	NA	TRBJ2-7	TGCAGTGTCCCCGGACGGCTGAGGTACGAGCAGTACTTC	CSVPGRLRYEQYF
TRBV10-3	NA	TRBD1	TRBJ1-6	TGTGCCATCAGTCGGACAGGGCGTAATTCACCCCTCCACTTT	CAISRTGRNSPLHF
TRBV2	NA	NA	TRBJ1-2	TGTGCCAGTACTAAAACAGGGCCCAGCCTTACTAACTATGGCTACACCTTC	CASTKTGPSLTNYGYTF
TRBV2	NA	TRBD1	TRBJ1-4	TGTGCCAGCAGTCACGGCGGACAGGGGGCAAATGAAAAACTGTTTTTT	CASSHGGQGANEKLFF
TRBV6-6	NA	NA	TRBJ2-7	TGTGCCAGCACCAGGAACCAGTACGAGCAGTACTTC	CASTRNQYEQYF
TRBV7-2	NA	NA	TRBJ1-4	TGTGCCAGCAGCTTAGCGGACGAAAAACTGTTTTTT	CASSLADEKLFF
TRBV7-9	NA	NA	TRBJ1-2	TGTGCCAGCAGCCTCCCGCAGGGAACCACCTATGGCTACACCTTC	CASSLPQGTTYGYTF
TRBV12-3/TRBV12-4	NA	NA	TRBJ2-5	TGTGCCAGCAGTTCCCGTTGGGGGGCAGGAGAGACCCAGTACTTC	CASSSRWGAGETQYF
TRBV2	once	NA	TRBJ1-6	TGTGCCAGCAGTCAGGAGAGCTCCTATAATTCACCCCTCCACTTT	CASSQESSYNSPLHF